A single sample is the source of the 18 T cell receptor beta chains below, sequenced in a study of cytotoxic CD8 clonotypes in ibrutinib-treated CLL. TCRdb's table, derived via immunoSEQ multiplex PCR, lists solely in-frame clones and lacks some. The profile shows 25,000 to 30,000 clones, more than 65% of them singletons. The sample consisted of PBMCs, taken after 24 months of ibrutinib treatment. The receptor source for this set is a human donor with chronic lymphocytic leukemia.

J is TRBJ1-1 and V is TRBV28; D is unresolved. CDR1 is MDHEN, CDR2 SYDVKM, per germline. This CDR3 region has 15 residues. V was clipped by 2 bases and J by 3 bases, with 13 bases between them. Here the CDR3 DNA reads TGTGCCAGCAGTTTAGGATTAGCTGGGTACACTGAAGCTTTCTTT. As protein: CASSLGLAGYTEAFF.

This rearrangement joins TRBV2 to TRBJ2-5, with a possible D match to TRBD1 (5 bases). CDR3 length equals 14 residues. CDR1 and CDR2 (germline): SNHLY, FYNNEI. The V end was cut by 5 bases, the J end by 2 bases, with 12 bases between. CDR3 sequence (DNA): TGTGCCAGCAGTAGAAGGGGCCTTCAAGAGACCCAGTACTTC. Its protein is CASSRRGLQETQYF.

The chain uses TRBV15 and TRBJ1-3, with 8 bases aligning to TRBD1. This CDR3 is built from 14 residues. Germline assignment: CDR1 LNHNV and CDR2 YYDKDF (reference sequence). The V and J ends lost 3 bases and 4 bases, in that order; junction bases with no gene match: 2. In DNA, the CDR3 is TGTGCCACCAGCAGGGGACAGGAAGGAAACACCATATATTTT. This codes for CATSRGQEGNTIYF. Based on the CDR3 plus reference TRBV15 and TRBJ1-3, the full variable domain is DAMVIQNPRYQVTQFGKPVTLSCSQTLNHNVMYWYQQKSSQAPKLLFHYYDKDFNNEADTPDNFQSRRPNTSFCFLDIRSPGLGDTAMYLCATSRGQEGNTIYFGEGSWLTVV.

This clone has just one count. This chain connects TRBV28 to TRBJ1-1; perhaps TRBD1 as D (5 bases). This CDR3 is 16 amino acids long. The germline V gene has CDR1 MDHEN and CDR2 SYDVKM. The germline V and J ends were trimmed by 5 bases and 4 bases, with 20 bases remaining between them. The CDR3 DNA follows: TGTGCCAGCAGTCCTCCGATCCCCCTCGGGGGCACTGAAGCTTTCTTT. This translates into CASSPPIPLGGTEAFF.

The gene calls are TRBV9 and TRBJ2-1; 10 bases map to TRBD1. The germline V gene encodes CDR1 SGDLS and CDR2 YYNGEE. The V segment lost 3 bases and the J segment 8 bases; nucleotides outside the gene matches: 8. The CDR3 runs to 15 residues. The CDR3 here is CASSARDRGLYEQFF. Written as DNA, the CDR3 is TGTGCCAGCAGCGCTCGGGACAGGGGATTATATGAGCAGTTCTTC.

This clone has just one count. This chain connects TRBV11-2 to TRBJ2-7; possibly TRBD1 or TRBD2 for D (5 bases each). CDR3 length equals 15 residues. Trimming removed 1 base at V and 2 bases at J, with 12 bases between. The germline V gene encodes CDR1 SGHAT and CDR2 FQNNGV. CDR3: CASSLVDEGPYEQYF. The DNA for the CDR3 is TGTGCCAGCAGCTTAGTTGATGAGGGGCCCTACGAGCAGTACTTC.

The rearrangement joins TRBV29-1 to TRBJ2-1; 12 bases align to TRBD2. Germline V gene lookup returns CDR1 SQVTM and CDR2 ANQGSEA. J was trimmed by 1 base and V by 6 bases; bases with no gene match: 4. The CDR3 sequence is 15 residues long. The chain's CDR3 is CSVPLAGGSYNEQFF. Written as DNA, the CDR3 is TGCAGCGTCCCACTAGCGGGGGGATCCTACAATGAGCAGTTCTTC.

This chain connects TRBV11-1 to TRBJ1-3; D gene unclear. This CDR3 has 15 amino acids. V was trimmed by 0 bases and J by 0 bases, leaving 6 bases between them. Per germline, CDR1 SGHAT and CDR2 FQDESV (reference sequence). The CDR3 loop reads CASSLAGYSGNTIYF. In nucleotides, the CDR3 is TGTGCCAGCAGCTTAGCGGGTTACTCTGGAAACACCATATATTTT. The entire variable domain, with the rest obtained from reference TRBV11-1 and TRBJ1-3, is as follows: EAEVAQSPRYKITEKSQAVAFWCDPISGHATLYWYRQILGQGPELLVQFQDESVVDDSQLPKDRFSAERLKGVDSTLKIQPAELGDSAMYLCASSLAGYSGNTIYFGEGSWLTVV.

The chain has TRBV28 and TRBJ2-6; D possibly corresponds to TRBD2 (6 bases). V was cut by 5 bases and J by 0 bases, with 8 bases left in between. This CDR3 comprises 15 residues. Germline CDR1 is MDHEN and CDR2 is SYDVKM. CDR3 amino acids: CASSTRGSGANVLTF. In DNA form, the CDR3 reads TGTGCCAGCAGTACGCGGGGCTCTGGGGCCAACGTCCTGACTTTC.

The gene calls are TRBV5-1 and TRBJ2-5; 10 bases are shared with TRBD2. Germline V gene sequence: CDR1 SGHRS, CDR2 YFSETQ. The trim removed 1 base at V and 1 base at J, leaving 4 bases unmatched. The CDR3 is made up of 16 amino acids. The CDR3 DNA reads as TGCGCCAGCAGCTTGCTCGGACTAGCGGCCCAAGAGACCCAGTACTTC. Its protein is CASSLLGLAAQETQYF. Combining the CDR3 with reference TRBV5-1 and TRBJ2-5 gives the whole variable domain KAGVTQTPRYLIKTRGQQVTLSCSPISGHRSVSWYQQTPGQGLQFLFEYFSETQRNKGNFPGRFSGRQFSNSRSEMNVSTLELGDSALYLCASSLLGLAAQETQYFGPGTRLLVL.

V usage is TRBV7-9 and J usage is TRBJ1-3; D uncertain. The CDR3 is 16 amino acids. Trimming left V 5 bases short and J 2 bases short, with 16 bases between. Germline lookup yields CDR1 SEHNR and CDR2 FQNEAQ (reference sequence). The DNA for the CDR3 is TGTGCCAGCAGCCAACCAGGCAGGTTCGCTGGAAACACCATATATTTT. As protein: CASSQPGRFAGNTIYF.

This chain joins TRBV29-1 and TRBJ2-7; 7 bases match TRBD1. The CDR3 is 14 residues long. V gave up 4 bases and J gave up 1 base; unmatched junction bases: 7. Germline V gives CDR1 SQVTM, CDR2 ANQGSEA. CDR3 sequence (DNA): TGCAGCGTTGCCCGATCGACAGGGTCCTACGAGCAGTACTTC. Translation gives CSVARSTGSYEQYF.

The rearrangement uses TRBV7-2 and TRBJ1-5, with a possible D match to TRBD1 (5 bases). Trimming pared 0 bases from V and 1 base from J, leaving 7 bases between. CDR3 length equals 15 residues. Germline loops: CDR1 SGHTA, CDR2 FQGNSA. The chain's CDR3 is CASSLATDSNQPQHF. The CDR3 coding sequence is TGTGCCAGCAGCTTAGCGACAGACAGCAATCAGCCCCAGCATTTT.

This sequence joins TRBV27 and TRBJ2-3; TRBD2 might be the D (5 bases). Between the trimmed V and J ends, which lost 2 bases and 1 base, there was a span of 7 bases. This CDR3 region has 14 residues. Germline V CDR1 and CDR2: MNHEY, SMNVEV (reference sequence). Here the CDR3 reads CASSLQAGTDTQYF. The CDR3 DNA follows: TGTGCCAGCAGTTTACAAGCGGGCACAGATACGCAGTATTTT.

The chain joins TRBV6-1 to TRBJ2-5, with TRBD2 as a possible D gene (5 bases). This CDR3 is 13 amino acids long. CDR1 is MNHNS, CDR2 SASEGT, per germline. Trimming left V 7 bases short and J 5 bases short, with 14 bases between. DNA of the CDR3: TGTGCCAGCACGAGAGGAGGTTGGGAGACCCAGTACTTC. Its protein is CASTRGGWETQYF.

The chain is built from TRBV5-1 and TRBJ2-3; perhaps TRBD1 as D (6 bases). Trimming pared 6 bases from V and 4 bases from J, leaving 12 bases between. This CDR3 contains 13 residues. Germline CDR1 and CDR2: SGHRS and YFSETQ. CDR3: CASTFWGPDTQYF. In DNA form, the CDR3 reads TGCGCCAGCACCTTTTGGGGGCCAGATACGCAGTATTTT.

This rearrangement joins TRBV5-1 to TRBJ2-2, with TRBD1 matching over 10 bases. The CDR3 length is 15 residues. Germline values: CDR1 SGHRS, CDR2 YFSETQ. The J segment lost 3 bases and the V segment lost 7 bases, leaving 6 bases of the junction unmatched. The CDR3 nucleotides read TGCGCCAGCGCCCTGACAGGGGGCGACACCGGGGAGCTGTTTTTT. It codes for CASALTGGDTGELFF.

This chain uses TRBV20-1 with TRBJ2-1; D is unclear. There are 10 residues in the CDR3. The germline gives CDR1 DFQATT, CDR2 SNEGSKA (reference sequence). The V end was cut by 1 base, the J end by 8 bases, with 3 bases between. CDR3 nucleotides: TGCAGTGCTAGAGCCTATGAGCAGTTCTTC. Translated, it gives CSARAYEQFF.